These 20 T cell receptor beta chains were sequenced from one sample in a study of blood T cell repertoires in COVID-19. Here immunoSEQ multiplex PCR was the method, and the copy in TCRdb shows in-frame clones only, minus some. The table lists approximately 320,000 clones, nearly 90% of them singletons. Sequencing input: peripheral blood. These receptors all stem from a woman in her 30s with COVID-19, enrolled during active disease.

This clone was counted a single time. V and J are TRBV19 and TRBJ1-1; D may be TRBD1 (5 bases). V lost 2 bases and J lost 5, with 12 bases in between. The V gene's germline CDR1 is LNHDA and CDR2 SQIVND (reference sequence). CDR3 length: 14 amino acids. The CDR3 DNA sequence: TGTGCCAGTAGTATATTGGGGGGTACAACTGAAGCTTTCTTT. Protein product: CASSILGGTTEAFF.

This clone was seen a few times. The J gene is TRBJ1-2, the V gene TRBV21-1; the D call TRBD1 from the table was never checked on the DNA. TRBV21-1 is described as a pseudogene. This CDR3 is 12 amino acids long. CDR3 sequence (DNA): TGTGCCAGCAGCAAAGTTAACAGCGGCTACACCTTC. Translation: CASSKVNSGYTF.

J is TRBJ2-7 and V is TRBV19, with D maybe TRBD2 (5 bases). This CDR3 comprises 13 residues. The V end was cut by 8 bases, the J end by 1 base, with 12 bases between. Germline V gene sequence: CDR1 LNHDA, CDR2 SQIVND (reference sequence). CDR3 sequence reads: CASAPGGSYEQYF. CDR3 nucleotide sequence: TGTGCCAGTGCCCCCGGAGGTTCCTACGAGCAGTACTTC.

The genes are TRBV3-1 (or the pseudogene TRBV3-2) and TRBJ1-5, with 7 bases that match TRBD1. The V and J ends lost 0 bases and 3 bases, in that order; junction bases with no gene match: 8. Germline V CDR1 and CDR2: LGHDT, YNNKEL (reference sequence). The CDR3 is made up of 17 amino acids. The CDR3 region has the DNA TGTGCCAGCAGCCAAGATTTCCCCGGGACAGACAATCAGCCCCAGCATTTT. It is translated as CASSQDFPGTDNQPQHF.

V is TRBV18 and J is TRBJ2-4; possibly TRBD2 for D (5 bases). Trimming shortened V by 3 bases and J by 0 bases, and 9 bases separated the two germline ends. This CDR3 region has 15 residues. Germline V CDR1 and CDR2: KGHSH, LQKENI. The CDR3 nucleotides read TGTGCCAGCTCACCGGACGGGGTAGCCAAAAACATTCAGTACTTC. Translation: CASSPDGVAKNIQYF. Supplemented by reference TRBV18 and TRBJ2-4, the full variable domain reads NAGVMQNPRHLVRRRGQEARLRCSPMKGHSHVYWYRQLPEEGLKFMVYLQKENIIDESGMPKERFSAEFPKEGPSILRIQQVVRGDSAAYFCASSPDGVAKNIQYFGAGTRLSVL.

The V call is TRBV5-6, the J call TRBJ2-1; 9 bases match TRBD2. V shed 3 bases, J shed 5 bases, and the junction held 12 bases outside the gene matches. The CDR3 is 17 amino acids. Germline CDR1 reads SGHDT; CDR2 reads YYEEEE. The CDR3 region has the DNA TGTGCCAGCAGCTGTCCAGTAAGCGGGGGGATAGACAATGAGCAGTTCTTC. As protein: CASSCPVSGGIDNEQFF.

This clone was seen a few times. The chain uses TRBV7-9 and TRBJ1-3, with a weak D call TRBD1 (5 bases). V was pared by 1 base and J by 2 bases, with 9 bases between. The CDR3 is made up of 15 amino acids. Looked up from germline, CDR1 is SEHNR and CDR2 is FQNEAQ (reference sequence). CDR3 DNA sequence: TGTGCCAGCAGCTTAGGGCAGGGCCCTGGAAACACCATATATTTT. This translates into CASSLGQGPGNTIYF.

The CDR3, as DNA: TGTGCCAGCAGTTCCGGACTCCAGCCCCAGCATTTT. Amino acid sequence: CASSSGLQPQHF. The J gene is TRBJ1-5, the V gene TRBV28, with D unresolved. From germline, CDR1 is MDHEN and CDR2 SYDVKM. The CDR3 is made up of 12 amino acids. Trimming took off 4 bases at V and 7 bases at J, with 8 bases between the two ends.

V and J are TRBV7-8 and TRBJ1-4; D may be TRBD1 (6 bases). Germline CDR1 SGHVS, CDR2 FQNEAQ. V was shortened by 5 bases and J by 2 bases, with 12 bases between the two germline ends. The CDR3 runs to 15 residues. The CDR3 reads CASSTPQGTNEKLFF. CDR3 DNA sequence: TGTGCCAGCAGCACACCACAGGGTACTAATGAAAAACTGTTTTTT.

The rearrangement links TRBV13 to TRBJ1-4; D remains unclear. The germline V gene has CDR1 PRHDT and CDR2 FYEKMQ (reference sequence). Trimming took 4 bases from V and 8 from J, leaving 11 bases between them. There are 13 residues in the CDR3. The CDR3 reads CASSYRGWEKLFF. The CDR3 bases are TGTGCCAGCAGCTATAGAGGGTGGGAAAAACTGTTTTTT.

The chain recombines TRBV27 with TRBJ1-1, with a tentative D call TRBD1 (6 bases). V was trimmed by 11 bases and J by 0 bases, leaving 13 bases between them. The CDR3 loop spans 13 amino acids. In germline, CDR1 is MNHEY, CDR2 SMNVEV (reference sequence). The CDR3 is CAAIGQMNTEAFF. The CDR3 nucleotides are TGTGCCGCCATCGGACAGATGAACACTGAAGCTTTCTTT.

The chain joins TRBV2 to TRBJ2-1, with 8 bases matching TRBD1. This CDR3 is 14 amino acids long. Germline V gene sequence: CDR1 SNHLY, CDR2 FYNNEI. Trimming cost V 3 bases and J 11 bases; bases outside gene matches: 9. CDR3 protein: CASSEGQARGQQFF. CDR3 bases: TGTGCCAGCAGTGAGGGGCAGGCCAGGGGGCAGCAGTTCTTC.

The chain is built from TRBV19 and TRBJ2-3, with D perhaps TRBD1 (6 bases). The CDR3 covers 16 residues. Trimming removed 3 bases at V and 3 bases at J, with 16 bases between. The germline V gene encodes CDR1 LNHDA and CDR2 SQIVND (reference sequence). Here the CDR3 DNA reads TGTGCCAGTAGTATGTGGTCGGACAGACTAACAGATACGCAGTATTTT. Encoded protein: CASSMWSDRLTDTQYF.

The chain combines TRBV6-1 with TRBJ2-1; TRBD2 matches 9 bases. The CDR3 runs to 15 residues. The germline CDR1 and CDR2 sequences are MNHNS and SASEGT. With V trimmed by 2 bases and J by 4 bases, 3 bases remained unmatched. CDR3: CASSESGGTYNEQFF. The CDR3 bases are TGTGCCAGCAGTGAAAGCGGGGGGACGTACAATGAGCAGTTCTTC.

This clone was found once. This sequence joins TRBV27 and TRBJ2-7, with D possibly TRBD1 on 6 matching bases. CDR3 size: 13 residues. Trimming left V 5 bases short and J 2 bases short, with 10 bases between. Germline lookup yields CDR1 MNHEY and CDR2 SMNVEV (reference sequence). Here the CDR3 reads CASSPQGPYEQYF. The CDR3 DNA reads as TGTGCCAGCAGTCCCCAGGGGCCCTACGAGCAGTACTTC.

This clone appeared a single time. This chain joins TRBV7-6 and TRBJ2-7; possible D gene TRBD1, 5 bases. The CDR3 loop spans 14 amino acids. The germline V gene encodes CDR1 SGHVS and CDR2 FNYEAQ. The ends were cut back, 5 bases at V and 4 bases at J, with 15 bases in the middle. The CDR3 is CASSLRVTGYEQYF. CDR3 in DNA: TGTGCCAGCAGCCTAAGGGTAACAGGTTACGAGCAGTACTTC. Together with reference TRBV7-6 and TRBJ2-7, the CDR3 gives the full variable domain: GAGVSQSPRYKVTKRGQDVALRCDPISGHVSLYWYRQALGQGPEFLTYFNYEAQQDKSGLPNDRFSAERPEGSISTLTIQRTEQRDSAMYRCASSLRVTGYEQYFGPGTRLTVT.

The chain has TRBV7-9 and TRBJ2-5, with 8 bases lining up with TRBD2. The CDR3 covers 16 residues. V shed 3 bases and J 5 bases; nucleotides not matched to a gene: 11. The germline V gene encodes CDR1 SEHNR and CDR2 FQNEAQ (reference sequence). The DNA for the CDR3 is TGTGCCAGCAGCTTGAATAGCGGGGACCTAACGGAGACCCAGTACTTC. This gives the protein CASSLNSGDLTETQYF.

The chain has TRBV5-1 and TRBJ1-1; D is possibly TRBD1 (6 bases). V gave up 9 bases and J gave up 1 base, with 16 bases separating them. The CDR3 covers 14 residues. Per the germline V gene, CDR1 is SGHRS and CDR2 is YFSETQ. CDR3 nucleotides: TGCGCCACCCGAGGGGGTTCGGGGAACACTGAAGCTTTCTTT. Amino acids: CATRGGSGNTEAFF.

V is TRBV15 and J is TRBJ1-4, with TRBD1 identical over 10 bases. From germline, CDR1 is LNHNV and CDR2 YYDKDF (reference sequence). The J segment lost 7 bases and the V segment lost 1 base, leaving 6 bases of the junction unmatched. The length of the CDR3 is 16 residues. The chain's CDR3 is CATSRVGQGKGEKLFF. In nucleotides, the CDR3 is TGTGCCACCAGCAGAGTGGGACAGGGGAAAGGTGAAAAACTGTTTTTT.

The gene calls are TRBV5-1 and TRBJ1-2; D possibly corresponds to TRBD1 (5 bases). Germline assignment: CDR1 SGHRS and CDR2 YFSETQ. V was trimmed by 0 bases and J by 2 bases, leaving 8 bases between them. This CDR3 contains 14 residues. The CDR3 reads CASSLEGRNYGYTF. CDR3 coding DNA: TGCGCCAGCAGCTTGGAGGGGCGAAACTATGGCTACACCTTC.